This is a list of T cell receptor beta chains from one sample in a study of read filtering for tumor transcriptome and immune sequencing. Via MiXCR, TCRdb re-called the reads, giving one row per CDR3 protein. The sample records 100,000 to 150,000 distinct CDR3 sequences, around 13% being singletons. The sequencing sample was made of a population of CD138-negative cells sorted from bone marrow. These TCRs come from a donor aged 40 or older with multiple myeloma. The CDR3 runs from the conserved cysteine through the conserved F or W. D genes are given only for firm matches. A clone size is listed for some rows: how often the clone was seen (once, few, many), or a class if it is expanded.

abundance,j_gene,v_gene,d_gene,CDR3aa
many,TRBJ1-4,TRBV5-1,.,CASSLNSRGGTNEKLFF
many,TRBJ2-1,TRBV20-1,TRBD2,CSGKSGRALDEQFF
.,TRBJ2-3,TRBV7-6,.,CASSTFGGQDTQYF
.,TRBJ2-5,TRBV10-3,TRBD1,CAISEKLGTGIQETQYF
many,TRBJ2-2,TRBV14,.,CASSVFRGTGELFF
.,TRBJ2-2,TRBV4-1,TRBD2,CASSSASGGNIGELFF
many,TRBJ1-2,TRBV5-1,.,CASSLSPQQDYGYTF
.,TRBJ2-3,TRBV5-4,.,CASSIDNTDTQYF
many,TRBJ2-2,TRBV7-9,TRBD1,CASSRTGGDTGELFF
many,TRBJ2-1,TRBV24-1,.,CATETSVGSREQFF
many,TRBJ1-4,TRBV6-5,TRBD1,CASSYTNRGPEKLFF
many,TRBJ2-1,TRBV29-1,TRBD2,CSADPTSTEQFF
many,TRBJ2-1,TRBV6-5,TRBD1,CASTHDRDPYNEQFF
.,TRBJ2-3,TRBV5-6,.,CASSGSGHRTDTQYF
many,TRBJ2-6,TRBV6-5,TRBD2,CASMVAGVVSGANVLTF
many,TRBJ2-3,TRBV2,TRBD1,CASSETGGASDTQYF
many,TRBJ1-5,TRBV29-1,TRBD1,CSVGDRGNQPQHF
few,TRBJ1-5,TRBV10-3,.,CAISQGTGQPQHF
many,TRBJ2-7,TRBV5-1,.,CASSLTGLDTYEQYF
many,TRBJ2-4,TRBV20-1,TRBD1,CSAQGGQGWTKNIQYF
many,TRBJ1-2,TRBV10-3,TRBD1,CAISRQGSRDGYTF
many,TRBJ2-5,TRBV5-1,.,CASSLDGDPQETQYF
few,TRBJ2-6,TRBV19,TRBD1,CASSQGALGANVLTF
few,TRBJ1-1,TRBV20-1,.,CSFIGGVTEAFF
many,TRBJ2-5,TRBV7-6,TRBD2,CASSSPRGSQETQYF
.,TRBJ2-2,TRBV2,TRBD2,CASKLLAGITGELFF
many,TRBJ2-2,TRBV19,TRBD1,CASSRTDRGANTGELFF
.,TRBJ1-3,TRBV7-9,.,CASSLLVSAGASGNTIYF
many,TRBJ1-4,TRBV5-1,.,CASSRTSTNEKLFF
.,TRBJ2-7,TRBV29-1,.,CSVTGTGSHEQYF
many,TRBJ1-5,TRBV20-1,.,CSASWGGNQPQHF
.,TRBJ1-5,TRBV10-3,.,CAISESGQEAQLQHF
many,TRBJ2-1,TRBV4-1,.,CASSDEPVIVTNEQFF
many,TRBJ2-1,TRBV7-2,TRBD2,CASSLVGLAGVHEQFF
many,TRBJ2-2,TRBV12-3/TRBV12-4,.,CASSLERSYTGELFF
many,TRBJ2-1,TRBV12-3/TRBV12-4,.,CASSQSRSGGEQFF
.,TRBJ1-1,TRBV3-1,TRBD1,CASSRFGTVNTEAFF
many,TRBJ2-1,TRBV28,.,CASSLPGPQFF
many,TRBJ2-1,TRBV19,TRBD2,CASSFGTSGGKEQFF
many,TRBJ2-5,TRBV4-1,.,CASSLRDSVIETQYF
many,TRBJ2-3,TRBV20-1,.,CSASRDGTDTQYF
many,TRBJ1-2,TRBV19,TRBD1,CASSGDRANYGYTF
many,TRBJ1-1,TRBV7-9,TRBD1,CASSASGTVAEAFF
many,TRBJ2-1,TRBV19,.,CASSITGSSYNEQFF
.,TRBJ2-7,TRBV25-1,TRBD1,CASSEGIQGSGYEQYF
many,TRBJ1-5,TRBV19,.,CASSAGHNQPQHF